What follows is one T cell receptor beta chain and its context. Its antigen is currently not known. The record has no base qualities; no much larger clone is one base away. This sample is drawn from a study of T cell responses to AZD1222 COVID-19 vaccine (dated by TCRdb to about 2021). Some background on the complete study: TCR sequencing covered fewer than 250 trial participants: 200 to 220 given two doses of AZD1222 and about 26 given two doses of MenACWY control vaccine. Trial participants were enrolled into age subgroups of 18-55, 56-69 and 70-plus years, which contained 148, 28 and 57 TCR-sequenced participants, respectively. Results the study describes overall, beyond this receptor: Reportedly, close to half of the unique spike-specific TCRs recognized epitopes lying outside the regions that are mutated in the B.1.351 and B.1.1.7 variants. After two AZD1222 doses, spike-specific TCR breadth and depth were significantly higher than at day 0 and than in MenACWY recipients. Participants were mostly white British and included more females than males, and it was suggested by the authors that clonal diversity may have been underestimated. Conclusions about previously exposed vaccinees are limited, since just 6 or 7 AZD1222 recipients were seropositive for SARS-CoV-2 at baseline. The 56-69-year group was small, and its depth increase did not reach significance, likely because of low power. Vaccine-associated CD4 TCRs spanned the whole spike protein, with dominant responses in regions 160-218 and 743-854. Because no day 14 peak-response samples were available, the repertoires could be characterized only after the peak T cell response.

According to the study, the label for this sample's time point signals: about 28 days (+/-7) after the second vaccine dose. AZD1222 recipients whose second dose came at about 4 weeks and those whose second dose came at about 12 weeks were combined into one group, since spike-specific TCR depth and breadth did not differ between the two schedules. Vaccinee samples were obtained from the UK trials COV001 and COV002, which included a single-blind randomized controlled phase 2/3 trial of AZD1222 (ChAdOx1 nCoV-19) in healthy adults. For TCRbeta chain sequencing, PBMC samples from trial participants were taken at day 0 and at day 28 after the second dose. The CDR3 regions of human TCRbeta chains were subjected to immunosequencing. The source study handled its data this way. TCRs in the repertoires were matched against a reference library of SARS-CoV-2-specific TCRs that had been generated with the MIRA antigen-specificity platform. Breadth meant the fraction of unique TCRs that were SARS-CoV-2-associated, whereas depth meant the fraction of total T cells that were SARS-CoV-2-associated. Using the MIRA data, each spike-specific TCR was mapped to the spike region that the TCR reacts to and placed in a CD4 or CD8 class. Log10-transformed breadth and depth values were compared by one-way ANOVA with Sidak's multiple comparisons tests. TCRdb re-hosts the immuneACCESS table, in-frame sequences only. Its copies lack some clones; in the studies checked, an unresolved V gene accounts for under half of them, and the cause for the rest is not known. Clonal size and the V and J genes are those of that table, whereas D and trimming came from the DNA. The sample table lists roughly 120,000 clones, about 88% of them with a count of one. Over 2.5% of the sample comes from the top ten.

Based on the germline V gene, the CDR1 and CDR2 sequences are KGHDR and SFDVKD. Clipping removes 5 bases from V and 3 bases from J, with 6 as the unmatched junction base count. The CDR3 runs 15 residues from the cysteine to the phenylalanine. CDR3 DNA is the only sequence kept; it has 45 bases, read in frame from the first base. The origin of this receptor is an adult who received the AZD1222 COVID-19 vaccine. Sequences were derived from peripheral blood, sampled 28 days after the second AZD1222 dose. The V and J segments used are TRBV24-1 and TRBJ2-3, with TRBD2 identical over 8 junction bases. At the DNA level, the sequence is TGTGCCACCAGTGCCCCCGGGGGGGCAACAGATACGCAGTATTTT. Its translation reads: CATSAPGGATDTQYF.